A selection of T cell receptor beta chains follows, all from one sample in a study of cytomegalovirus exposure and HLA in healthy donors. This table comes from immunoSEQ multiplex PCR, and its TCRdb copy is limited to in-frame clones, with some not included. The table has around 180,000 clones, approximately 84% seen once; the top ten hold 4.8%. The sample comprised PBMCs. All receptors derive from a girl between 5 and 17 years old in good health and CMV-seropositive. Both conserved end residues are part of each CDR3. The order of the fields is clone size, D gene, J gene, V gene, CDR3 DNA, CDR3 protein. A D gene is named only where the DNA matches it firmly. Some rows have no size entry. The others give once, few or many, or a class for an expanded clone.

clone_size: .
d_call: TRBD1
j_call: TRBJ1-2
v_call: TRBV18
cdr3_nt: TGTGCCAGCTCACCAAGCGGACAGGGGGAGTATGGCTACACCTTC
cdr3_aa: CASSPSGQGEYGYTF

clone_size: once
d_call: TRBD1
j_call: TRBJ1-2
v_call: TRBV5-1
cdr3_nt: TGCGCCAGCAGCCCCCAGGGGGCTGGTGGCTACACCTTC
cdr3_aa: CASSPQGAGGYTF

clone_size: .
d_call: .
j_call: TRBJ2-1
v_call: TRBV5-1
cdr3_nt: TGCGCCAGCAGCTTGCCGAGGGGGGGCCCCGGTGAGCAGTTCTTC
cdr3_aa: CASSLPRGGPGEQFF

clone_size: .
d_call: TRBD1
j_call: TRBJ1-2
v_call: TRBV7-9
cdr3_nt: TGTGCCAGCAGCTCGCCAGACAGGGCCTATGGCTACACCTTC
cdr3_aa: CASSSPDRAYGYTF

clone_size: .
d_call: TRBD2
j_call: TRBJ2-3
v_call: TRBV4-2
cdr3_nt: TGTGCCAGCAGCCAAGGGGTAGCGGGGGACACAGATACGCAGTATTTT
cdr3_aa: CASSQGVAGDTDTQYF

clone_size: .
d_call: .
j_call: TRBJ1-2
v_call: TRBV5-1
cdr3_nt: TGCGCCAGCAGCTTTCCAGGGGCAGACTATGGCTACACCTTC
cdr3_aa: CASSFPGADYGYTF

clone_size: .
d_call: .
j_call: TRBJ1-1
v_call: TRBV4-2
cdr3_nt: TGTGCCAGCAGCCGTTTAGCAGCAACTGAAGCTTTCTTT
cdr3_aa: CASSRLAATEAFF

clone_size: once
d_call: TRBD2
j_call: TRBJ2-1
v_call: TRBV10-3
cdr3_nt: TGTGCCATCACCAACTCCAGCGGGGTCCCCTACAATGAGCAGTTCTTC
cdr3_aa: CAITNSSGVPYNEQFF

clone_size: .
d_call: .
j_call: TRBJ1-2
v_call: TRBV5-4
cdr3_nt: TGCGCCAGCAGCTTAGACAGAAGGGATGGCTACACCTTC
cdr3_aa: CASSLDRRDGYTF

clone_size: .
d_call: TRBD1
j_call: TRBJ2-2
v_call: TRBV19
cdr3_nt: TGTGCCAGTAGTCCCCGACAGGGGTCCGGGGAGCTGTTTTTT
cdr3_aa: CASSPRQGSGELFF

clone_size: few
d_call: TRBD1
j_call: TRBJ1-2
v_call: TRBV7-9
cdr3_nt: TGTGCCAGCAGCTCGGGACAGGGGGTCTATGGCTACACCTTC
cdr3_aa: CASSSGQGVYGYTF

clone_size: .
d_call: .
j_call: TRBJ1-5
v_call: TRBV4-1
cdr3_nt: TGCGCCAGCAGCCACTCTGTTGAGTACCTATATAGCAATCAGCCCCAGCATTTT
cdr3_aa: CASSHSVEYLYSNQPQHF

clone_size: .
d_call: TRBD2
j_call: TRBJ2-1
v_call: TRBV7-9
cdr3_nt: TGTGCCAGCAGCTTAGCGATTAGCGGGGCTGACAATGAGCAGTTCTTC
cdr3_aa: CASSLAISGADNEQFF

clone_size: .
d_call: .
j_call: TRBJ2-7
v_call: TRBV10-3
cdr3_nt: TGTGCCATCAGTGGGAAATTTGGGCCCGGTGGCACCTACGAGCAGTACTTC
cdr3_aa: CAISGKFGPGGTYEQYF

clone_size: .
d_call: TRBD1
j_call: TRBJ1-2
v_call: TRBV9
cdr3_nt: TGTGCCAGCAGCGTAGAAGAGACAGGGTATGGCTACACCTTC
cdr3_aa: CASSVEETGYGYTF

clone_size: .
d_call: .
j_call: TRBJ2-7
v_call: TRBV25-1
cdr3_nt: TGTGCCAGCAGGGACAGTAACTCCTACGAGCAGTACTTC
cdr3_aa: CASRDSNSYEQYF

clone_size: .
d_call: TRBD1
j_call: TRBJ2-4
v_call: TRBV11-2
cdr3_nt: TGTGCCAGCAGGGGATTGGACAGGGGGCTCAAAAACATTCAGTACTTC
cdr3_aa: CASRGLDRGLKNIQYF

clone_size: .
d_call: TRBD1
j_call: TRBJ1-2
v_call: TRBV2
cdr3_nt: TGTGCCAATCTTTTCAGGATCGGGACAGGATATGGCTACACCTTC
cdr3_aa: CANLFRIGTGYGYTF

clone_size: once
d_call: TRBD1
j_call: TRBJ2-7
v_call: TRBV7-8
cdr3_nt: TGTGCCAGCAGCTTGAACCGGGGGACAGGGGTGAGCTACGAGCAGTACTTC
cdr3_aa: CASSLNRGTGVSYEQYF

clone_size: .
d_call: .
j_call: TRBJ1-2
v_call: TRBV7-7
cdr3_nt: TGTGCTAGCAGCCCCGGGAGAAGGGATGGCTACACCTTC
cdr3_aa: CASSPGRRDGYTF

clone_size: few
d_call: .
j_call: TRBJ2-3
v_call: TRBV7-2
cdr3_nt: TGTGCCAGCAGCCTGGTCGGGTTGGGCACAGATACGCAGTATTTT
cdr3_aa: CASSLVGLGTDTQYF

clone_size: few
d_call: TRBD1
j_call: TRBJ1-3
v_call: TRBV11-2
cdr3_nt: TGTGCCAGCAGCAGAGCCGGGACAGGGGGTGCCCATGGGATTGATTTT
cdr3_aa: CASSRAGTGGAHGIDF

clone_size: .
d_call: TRBD1
j_call: TRBJ1-1
v_call: TRBV5-4
cdr3_nt: TGTGCCAGCAGGCGAGGGGGCTTAGGCACTGAAGCTTTCTTT
cdr3_aa: CASRRGGLGTEAFF

clone_size: few
d_call: .
j_call: TRBJ1-2
v_call: TRBV7-3
cdr3_nt: TGTGCCAGCAGCTTCCCTCCCCGACTGTACACCTTC
cdr3_aa: CASSFPPRLYTF

clone_size: .
d_call: TRBD1
j_call: TRBJ1-1
v_call: TRBV7-9
cdr3_nt: TGTGCCAGCAGCTTAGGGACAGGGGTCACTGAAGCTTTCTTT
cdr3_aa: CASSLGTGVTEAFF

clone_size: .
d_call: TRBD1
j_call: TRBJ1-2
v_call: TRBV19
cdr3_nt: TGTGCCAGTAGTATTGGTGCAGGGGGCTATGGCTACACCTTC
cdr3_aa: CASSIGAGGYGYTF

clone_size: .
d_call: .
j_call: TRBJ2-1
v_call: TRBV7-9
cdr3_nt: TGTGCCAGCAGGGTCCCTGGCCCCTACAATGAGCAGTTCTTC
cdr3_aa: CASRVPGPYNEQFF

clone_size: .
d_call: TRBD1
j_call: TRBJ1-5
v_call: TRBV27
cdr3_nt: TGTGCCAGCAGCGGGACAGGGGGCGCGAGGGGCAATCAGCCCCAGCATTTT
cdr3_aa: CASSGTGGARGNQPQHF

clone_size: .
d_call: TRBD1
j_call: TRBJ1-5
v_call: TRBV10-2
cdr3_nt: TGCGCCAGCAGGGGGGACAGGGTGATTGAAAATCAGCCCCAGCATTTT
cdr3_aa: CASRGDRVIENQPQHF

clone_size: .
d_call: .
j_call: TRBJ1-5
v_call: TRBV7-2
cdr3_nt: TGTGCCAGCAGCCCGGGACTTACCTCGATCAAGCCCCAGCATTTT
cdr3_aa: CASSPGLTSIKPQHF

clone_size: .
d_call: TRBD1
j_call: TRBJ1-1
v_call: TRBV19
cdr3_nt: TGTGCCAGTAGTACACCGGGACAGGGGACTGAAGCTTTCTTT
cdr3_aa: CASSTPGQGTEAFF

clone_size: .
d_call: .
j_call: TRBJ2-1
v_call: TRBV6-5
cdr3_nt: TGTGCCAGCAAGCAAAGCTCCTACAATGAGCAGTTCTTC
cdr3_aa: CASKQSSYNEQFF

clone_size: once
d_call: TRBD1
j_call: TRBJ1-2
v_call: TRBV2
cdr3_nt: TGTGCCAGCAGTGAAGCGCTAGGGGGACAGGCTTATGGCTACACCTTC
cdr3_aa: CASSEALGGQAYGYTF

clone_size: .
d_call: .
j_call: TRBJ1-6
v_call: TRBV4-1
cdr3_nt: TGCGCCAGCAGCCAAGAGCCTCTCGACAGTTATAATTCACCCCTCCACTTT
cdr3_aa: CASSQEPLDSYNSPLHF

clone_size: .
d_call: .
j_call: TRBJ1-2
v_call: TRBV9
cdr3_nt: TGTGCCAGCAGCGTAGATTCGAACTATGGCTACACCTTC
cdr3_aa: CASSVDSNYGYTF

clone_size: .
d_call: TRBD1
j_call: TRBJ1-5
v_call: TRBV5-6
cdr3_nt: TGTGCCAGCAGCTTGAAGGGGGCAGGACAGCCCCAGCATTTT
cdr3_aa: CASSLKGAGQPQHF

clone_size: .
d_call: TRBD1
j_call: TRBJ1-1
v_call: TRBV19
cdr3_nt: TGTGCCAGTAGTAGTCCAGGGGGAAGGGCTGAAGCTTTCTTT
cdr3_aa: CASSSPGGRAEAFF

clone_size: .
d_call: .
j_call: TRBJ2-5
v_call: TRBV15
cdr3_nt: TGTGCCACTTCCGGGGATCCAAGGGAGACCCAGTACTTC
cdr3_aa: CATSGDPRETQYF

clone_size: .
d_call: .
j_call: TRBJ1-4
v_call: TRBV12-2
cdr3_nt: TGTGCAAGTCGCTTAGCACCGAGGCAGGGGAATGAAAAACTGTTTTTT
cdr3_aa: CASRLAPRQGNEKLFF

clone_size: .
d_call: TRBD2
j_call: TRBJ2-1
v_call: TRBV27
cdr3_nt: TGTGCCAGCTGGCCGGGGGGGCGATACAATGAGCAGTTCTTC
cdr3_aa: CASWPGGRYNEQFF

clone_size: .
d_call: .
j_call: TRBJ2-2
v_call: TRBV9
cdr3_nt: TGTGCCAGCAGCGTAGGCAGACTACCTACCGGGGAGCTGTTTTTT
cdr3_aa: CASSVGRLPTGELFF

clone_size: .
d_call: TRBD1
j_call: TRBJ1-3
v_call: TRBV5-6
cdr3_nt: TGTGCCAGCAGCTTGCCGGGACAGGACCCTACTGGAAACACCATATATTTT
cdr3_aa: CASSLPGQDPTGNTIYF

clone_size: .
d_call: .
j_call: TRBJ1-1
v_call: TRBV30
cdr3_nt: TGTGCCCCCCGGGTGAGAAACACTGAAGCTTTCTTT
cdr3_aa: CAPRVRNTEAFF

clone_size: few
d_call: TRBD2
j_call: TRBJ2-3
v_call: TRBV4-2
cdr3_nt: TGTGCCAGCAGTTTAAGCGTTAGCGGGGGGGCCGATACGCAGTATTTT
cdr3_aa: CASSLSVSGGADTQYF

clone_size: .
d_call: TRBD1
j_call: TRBJ2-1
v_call: TRBV10-3
cdr3_nt: TGTGCCATCAGTGGGACAGGCAATGAGCAGTTCTTC
cdr3_aa: CAISGTGNEQFF

clone_size: once
d_call: .
j_call: TRBJ2-7
v_call: TRBV27
cdr3_nt: TGTGCCAGCAGTTTGCGAGGGAACCCCTACGAGCAGTACTTC
cdr3_aa: CASSLRGNPYEQYF

clone_size: .
d_call: TRBD1
j_call: TRBJ1-5
v_call: TRBV7-8
cdr3_nt: TGTGCCAGCAGCCGTCTTGTAGGACAGGGGCGCGCGGCCCAGCATTTT
cdr3_aa: CASSRLVGQGRAAQHF

clone_size: .
d_call: .
j_call: TRBJ1-4
v_call: TRBV28
cdr3_nt: TGTGCCAGCAGGACAGGACAGTCAACTAATGAAAAACTGTTTTTT
cdr3_aa: CASRTGQSTNEKLFF

clone_size: .
d_call: TRBD1
j_call: TRBJ2-7
v_call: TRBV2
cdr3_nt: TGTGCCAGCCGGGACAGGGGTTGGGAGCAGTACTTC
cdr3_aa: CASRDRGWEQYF

clone_size: .
d_call: TRBD1
j_call: TRBJ2-7
v_call: TRBV2
cdr3_nt: TGTGCCAGCCGACGAGGGACAGGGAGGCTCGAGCAGTACTTC
cdr3_aa: CASRRGTGRLEQYF

clone_size: few
d_call: .
j_call: TRBJ2-7
v_call: TRBV6-1
cdr3_nt: TGTGCCAGTGATCGACCGGGACTTGCCTACGAGCAGTACTTC
cdr3_aa: CASDRPGLAYEQYF

clone_size: .
d_call: .
j_call: TRBJ1-5
v_call: TRBV6-5
cdr3_nt: TGTGCCAGCAGACGACAGGAAAATAGCAATCAGCCCCAGCATTTT
cdr3_aa: CASRRQENSNQPQHF

clone_size: once
d_call: .
j_call: TRBJ1-1
v_call: TRBV11-3
cdr3_nt: TGTGCCAGCAGGCCTAGTGGTATCACTGAAGCTTTCTTT
cdr3_aa: CASRPSGITEAFF

clone_size: .
d_call: .
j_call: TRBJ1-1
v_call: TRBV5-1
cdr3_nt: TGCGCCAGCGGATTGGACAGTCGGGGGAACACTGAAGCTTTCTTT
cdr3_aa: CASGLDSRGNTEAFF